This T cell receptor beta chain was sequenced in a study of identical twins. Study results and caveats: Partly confounded zero-insertion analyses could result from invariant MAIT and iNKT cells.

TCRdb redid the calling of the 5' RACE reads with MiXCR, one entry per CDR3 protein. Among about 470,000 distinct CDR3 sequences listed, 24% were seen once. Worth noting for this clonotype: Its antigen is not identified.

The CDR3 is 11 residues long. Germline lookup yields CDR1 SEHNR and CDR2 FQNEAQ (reference sequence). The germline V and J ends were trimmed by 6 bases and 7 bases, with 9 bases remaining between them. The same data also contributed to another study, on T cells expressing NK-cell markers. That work states: Among the eight sequenced donors, seven tested HCMV-seropositive and one tested seronegative. Six of the donors carried dominant NKG2C+ clonotypes that took up about 1.0-8% of their CD8+ T cells. No clear determination of HCMV specificity was made for expanded NKG2C+ T cell clones.

The chain employs TRBV7-9 and TRBJ1-1; a weak D match, TRBD1 (6 bases). This clonotype originated in a woman under 30 in good health. Input material: CD4+ T cells sorted from blood. The CDR3 DNA follows: TGTGCCAGCAGGGGGGGCGATGAAGCTTTCTTT. Its translation is CASRGGDEAFF.